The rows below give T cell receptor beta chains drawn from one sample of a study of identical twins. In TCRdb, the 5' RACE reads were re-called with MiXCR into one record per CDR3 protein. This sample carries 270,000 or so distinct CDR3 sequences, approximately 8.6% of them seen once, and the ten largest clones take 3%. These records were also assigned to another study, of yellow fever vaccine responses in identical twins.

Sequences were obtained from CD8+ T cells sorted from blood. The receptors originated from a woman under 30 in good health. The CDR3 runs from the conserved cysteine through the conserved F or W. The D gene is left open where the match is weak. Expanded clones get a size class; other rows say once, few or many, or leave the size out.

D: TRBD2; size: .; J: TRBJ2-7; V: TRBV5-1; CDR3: CASSTSGGPPGEQYF; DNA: TGCGCCAGCAGCACGAGCGGGGGGCCCCCGGGGGAGCAGTACTTC
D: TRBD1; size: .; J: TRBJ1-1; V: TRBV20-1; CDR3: CSARDKDRGDTEAFF; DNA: TGCAGTGCTAGAGATAAGGACAGGGGGGATACTGAAGCTTTCTTT
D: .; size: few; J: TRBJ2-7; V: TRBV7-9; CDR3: CASSLVFGAVSYEQYF; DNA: TGTGCCAGCAGCTTAGTATTTGGGGCAGTATCCTACGAGCAGTACTTC
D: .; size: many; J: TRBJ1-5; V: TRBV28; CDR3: CASSSRQDPNNQPQHF; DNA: TGTGCCAGCAGTTCGCGACAGGACCCTAACAATCAGCCCCAGCATTTT
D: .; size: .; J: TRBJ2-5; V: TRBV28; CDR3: CASGRTGPWETQYF; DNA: TGTGCCAGCGGCAGAACAGGGCCATGGGAGACCCAGTACTTC
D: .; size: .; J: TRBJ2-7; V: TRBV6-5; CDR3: CASSYGERAGEQYF; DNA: TGTGCCAGCAGTTACGGCGAGCGGGCGGGAGAGCAGTACTTC
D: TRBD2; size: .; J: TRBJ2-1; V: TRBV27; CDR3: CASSYEPSGGDEQFF; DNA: TGTGCCAGCTCCTATGAGCCTAGCGGGGGCGATGAGCAGTTCTTC
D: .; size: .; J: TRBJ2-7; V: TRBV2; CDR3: CASRGGQYEQYF; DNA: TGTGCCAGCAGAGGAGGACAGTACGAGCAGTACTTC
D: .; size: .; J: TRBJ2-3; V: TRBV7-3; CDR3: CASSFGVISTDTQYF; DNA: TGTGCCAGCAGCTTTGGGGTTATTAGCACAGATACGCAGTATTTT
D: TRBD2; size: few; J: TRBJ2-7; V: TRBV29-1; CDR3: CSFPTWTSGSVLSEQYF; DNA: TGCAGCTTCCCTACCTGGACTAGCGGGAGTGTTTTGAGCGAGCAGTACTTC
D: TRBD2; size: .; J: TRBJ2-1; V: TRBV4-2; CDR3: CASSQEPSGTYNEQFF; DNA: TGTGCCAGCAGCCAAGAGCCTAGCGGGACCTACAATGAGCAGTTCTTC
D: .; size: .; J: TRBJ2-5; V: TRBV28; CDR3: CASSPGTDTKTQYF; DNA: TGTGCCAGCAGTCCGGGGACGGACACTAAGACCCAGTACTTC
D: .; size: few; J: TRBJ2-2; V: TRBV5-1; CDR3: CASSIGQRGELFF; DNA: TGCGCCAGCAGCATCGGACAACGAGGGGAGCTGTTTTTT
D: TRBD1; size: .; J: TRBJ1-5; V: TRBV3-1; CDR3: CASSPRGELLQPQHF; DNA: TGTGCCAGCAGCCCCAGGGGGGAGTTGCTACAGCCCCAGCATTTT
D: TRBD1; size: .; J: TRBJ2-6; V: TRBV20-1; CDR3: CSAPTGGLLGANVLTF; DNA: TGCAGTGCGCCGACAGGGGGCTTATTAGGGGCCAACGTCCTGACTTTC
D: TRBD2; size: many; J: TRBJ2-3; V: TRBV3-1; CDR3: CASSRTPSGGGTDTQYF; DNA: TGTGCCAGCAGCCGGACCCCTAGCGGGGGGGGCACAGATACGCAGTATTTT
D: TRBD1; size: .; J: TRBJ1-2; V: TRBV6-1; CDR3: CASTNPGTGGIGYGYTF; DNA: TGTGCCAGCACCAATCCAGGAACAGGGGGGATAGGATATGGCTACACCTTC
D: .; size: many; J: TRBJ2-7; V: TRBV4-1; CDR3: CASSLQTARGYEQYF; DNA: TGCGCCAGCAGCCTCCAGACAGCCAGAGGGTACGAGCAGTACTTC
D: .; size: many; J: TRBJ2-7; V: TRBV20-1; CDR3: CSARDLRGAYEQYF; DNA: TGCAGTGCTAGAGATCTGAGAGGAGCCTACGAGCAGTACTTC
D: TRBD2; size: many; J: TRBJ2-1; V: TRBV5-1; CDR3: CASSGGLDFAPPYNEQFF; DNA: TGCGCCAGCAGCGGGGGACTAGACTTCGCTCCACCTTACAATGAGCAGTTCTTC
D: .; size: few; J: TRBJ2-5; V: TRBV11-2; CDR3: CASSPRGQQQETQYF; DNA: TGTGCCAGCAGCCCGCGGGGACAGCAACAAGAGACCCAGTACTTC
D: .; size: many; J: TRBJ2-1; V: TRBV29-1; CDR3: CSVVGPHNEQFF; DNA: TGCAGCGTTGTGGGACCCCACAATGAGCAGTTCTTC
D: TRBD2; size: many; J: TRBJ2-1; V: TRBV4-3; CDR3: CASSQVTSGDYNEQFF; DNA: TGCGCCAGCAGCCAAGTTACTAGCGGAGATTACAATGAGCAGTTCTTC
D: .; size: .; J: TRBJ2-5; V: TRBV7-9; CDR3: CASSFQGSETQYF; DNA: TGTGCCAGCAGCTTCCAAGGGAGCGAGACCCAGTACTTC
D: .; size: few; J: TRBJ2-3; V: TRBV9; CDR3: CASGTSNTQYF; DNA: TGTGCCAGCGGGACTTCGAATACGCAGTATTTT
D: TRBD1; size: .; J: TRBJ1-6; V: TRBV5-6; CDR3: CASSLGQGGGSPLHF; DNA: TGTGCCAGCAGCTTGGGACAGGGAGGAGGTTCACCCCTCCACTTT
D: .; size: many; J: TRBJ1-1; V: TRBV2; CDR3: CARFSGSPTTEAFF; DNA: TGTGCCAGGTTCTCGGGGTCCCCGACCACTGAAGCTTTCTTT
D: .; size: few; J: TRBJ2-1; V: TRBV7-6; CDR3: CASSSLLGESTNNEQFF; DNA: TGTGCCAGCAGCTCTTTGTTGGGGGAGAGTACTAACAATGAGCAGTTCTTC
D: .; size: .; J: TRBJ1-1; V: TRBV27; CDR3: CATFPTESMNTEAFF; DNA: TGTGCCACGTTTCCGACAGAAAGCATGAACACTGAAGCTTTCTTT
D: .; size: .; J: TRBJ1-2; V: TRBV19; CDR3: CASSLLMVFDGYTF; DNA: TGTGCCAGTAGCCTATTGATGGTTTTTGATGGCTACACCTTC
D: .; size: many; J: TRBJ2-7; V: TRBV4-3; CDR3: CASSQGSSSYEQYF; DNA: TGCGCCAGCAGCCAGGGCTCAAGCTCCTACGAGCAGTACTTC
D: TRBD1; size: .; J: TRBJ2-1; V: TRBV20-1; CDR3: CSALASGTGRYNEQFF; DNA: TGCAGTGCCCTCGCCTCCGGGACAGGGCGCTACAATGAGCAGTTCTTC
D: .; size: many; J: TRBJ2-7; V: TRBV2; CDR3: CASSKGVRADYEQYF; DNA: TGTGCCAGCAGTAAAGGGGTCAGGGCAGACTACGAGCAGTACTTC
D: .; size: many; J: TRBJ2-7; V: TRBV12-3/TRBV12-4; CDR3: CASSSPLLEQYF; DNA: TGTGCCAGCAGCTCACCACTCCTCGAGCAGTACTTC
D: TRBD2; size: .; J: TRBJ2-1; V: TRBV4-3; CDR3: CASSQGTSGSYEQFF; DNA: TGCGCCAGCAGCCAAGGGACTAGCGGGAGCTATGAGCAGTTCTTC
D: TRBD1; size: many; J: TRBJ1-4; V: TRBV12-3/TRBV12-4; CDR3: CASGRQGTSNEKLFF; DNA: TGTGCCAGCGGCAGACAGGGGACCTCTAATGAAAAACTGTTTTTT
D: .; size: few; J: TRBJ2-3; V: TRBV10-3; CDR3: CAIIARRTDTQYF; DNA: TGTGCCATCATCGCGCGGAGGACAGATACGCAGTATTTT
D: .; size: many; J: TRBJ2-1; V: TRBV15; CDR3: CATSNVLGHEQFF; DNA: TGTGCCACCAGCAATGTACTCGGACATGAGCAGTTCTTC
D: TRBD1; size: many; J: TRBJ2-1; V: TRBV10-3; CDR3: CAISDPGRGHDEQFF; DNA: TGTGCCATCAGTGATCCTGGCAGGGGGCATGATGAGCAGTTCTTC
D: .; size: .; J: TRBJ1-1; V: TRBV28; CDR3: CASSSLQVNTEAFF; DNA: TGTGCCAGCAGTTCCCTTCAGGTGAACACTGAAGCTTTCTTT
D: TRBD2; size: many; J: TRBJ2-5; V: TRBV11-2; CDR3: CASSLWGGETQYF; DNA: TGTGCCAGCAGCTTGTGGGGGGGGGAGACCCAGTACTTC
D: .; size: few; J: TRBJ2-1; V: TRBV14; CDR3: CASSQAGGRNNEQFF; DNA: TGTGCCAGCAGCCAAGCCGGGGGGCGGAACAATGAGCAGTTCTTC
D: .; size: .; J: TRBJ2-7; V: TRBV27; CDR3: CASSLSPGVGEQYF; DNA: TGTGCCAGCAGTTTATCACCAGGGGTGGGCGAGCAGTACTTC
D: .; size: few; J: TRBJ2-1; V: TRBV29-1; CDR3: CSVNPPGSSYNEQFF; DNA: TGCAGCGTTAACCCCCCGGGTAGCTCCTACAATGAGCAGTTCTTC
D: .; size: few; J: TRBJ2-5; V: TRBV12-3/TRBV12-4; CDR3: CASRLGLQLPETQYF; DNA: TGTGCCAGCAGATTAGGACTACAACTCCCGGAGACCCAGTACTTC
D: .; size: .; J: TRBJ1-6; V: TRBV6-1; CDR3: CASSVDVESSPLHF; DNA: TGTGCCAGCAGTGTGGACGTCGAGTCTTCACCCCTCCACTTT
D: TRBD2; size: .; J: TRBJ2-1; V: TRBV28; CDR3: CASSGLASNEQFF; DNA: TGTGCCAGCTCGGGACTAGCGAGTAATGAGCAGTTCTTC
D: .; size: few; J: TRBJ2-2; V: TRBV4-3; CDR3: CCSSQDRAGSYTGELFF; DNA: TGCTGCAGCAGCCAAGATCGGGCAGGGTCCTATACCGGGGAGCTGTTTTTT
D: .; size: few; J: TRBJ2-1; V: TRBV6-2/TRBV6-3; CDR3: CASSPERPEQFF; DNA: TGTGCCAGCAGCCCTGAGAGGCCCGAGCAGTTCTTC
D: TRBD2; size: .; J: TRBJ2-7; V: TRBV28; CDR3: CASSHNPWTSGSYEQYF; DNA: TGTGCCAGCAGTCATAACCCCTGGACTAGCGGGAGCTACGAGCAGTACTTC
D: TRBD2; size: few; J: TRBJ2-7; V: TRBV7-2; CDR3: CASSSVGEGYEQYF; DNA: TGTGCCAGCAGCTCCGTGGGGGAGGGTTACGAGCAGTACTTC
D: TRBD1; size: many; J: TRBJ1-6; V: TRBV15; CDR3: CATSRSRTGSNSPLHF; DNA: TGTGCCACCAGCAGATCCCGGACAGGGAGTAATTCACCCCTCCACTTT
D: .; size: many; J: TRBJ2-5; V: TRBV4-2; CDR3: CASSQVIGLETQYF; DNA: TGTGCCAGCAGCCAAGTAATTGGGTTGGAGACCCAGTACTTC
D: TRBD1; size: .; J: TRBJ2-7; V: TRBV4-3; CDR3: CASSQGQGAWKQYF; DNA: TGCGCCAGCTCCCAGGGACAGGGGGCGTGGAAGCAGTACTTC